Below are 32 T cell receptor beta chains sequenced from a single sample in a study of shared clonotypes between healthy human individuals. Using immunoSEQ multiplex PCR, the repertoire was profiled, and TCRdb retains in-frame clones only, with some absent. Among 2 million to 2.5 million clones, under 95% were seen once, and the ten largest hold about 0.39%. The sequenced material came from naive CD4+ T cells from PBMCs. Subset: CD45RA+ positively selected. The receptors were gathered from a man younger than 30 in good health. Some clones in this sample may be carry-over from other donors' samples.

The V call is TRBV19, the J call TRBJ2-1; perhaps TRBD2 as D (5 bases). The CDR3 loop spans 17 amino acids. Trimming took off 8 bases at V and 1 base at J, with 21 bases between the two ends. Germline CDR1 reads LNHDA; CDR2 reads SQIVND (reference sequence). CDR3 region: CASRGFRGYTSYNEQFF. Here the CDR3 DNA reads TGTGCCAGTCGAGGGTTTAGAGGGTATACGTCCTACAATGAGCAGTTCTTC.

This rearrangement joins TRBV23-1 to TRBJ2-6; TRBD1 matches 7 bases. TRBV23-1 has ORF status, its function being uncertain. There are 16 residues in the CDR3. This CDR3 reads CADRTLTGPGANVLTF. The CDR3, as DNA: TGCGCAGACCGTACTCTGACAGGGCCCGGGGCCAACGTCCTGACTTTC.

V usage is TRBV30 and J usage is TRBJ2-2; weak D call: TRBD2 (6 bases). V was clipped by 0 bases and J by 8 bases, with 19 bases between them. The CDR3 is 16 residues long. Germline assignment: CDR1 GTSNPN and CDR2 SVGIG (reference sequence). The DNA for the CDR3 is TGTGCCTGGAGTGTCTTTGCGGGATCGTACATGGGGGAGCTGTTTTTT. It is translated as CAWSVFAGSYMGELFF.

The chain links TRBV9 to TRBJ2-3, with D tentatively TRBD2 (7 bases). Trimming removed 4 bases from V and 2 bases from J, with 17 bases in between. The CDR3 runs to 16 residues. Germline V gives CDR1 SGDLS, CDR2 YYNGEE. CDR3 amino acids: CASSHSAGTNTDTQYF. CDR3 bases: TGTGCCAGCAGCCACTCAGCGGGGACAAACACAGATACGCAGTATTTT. The variable domain in full, with the rest retrieved from reference TRBV9 and TRBJ2-3, is DSGVTQTPKHLITATGQRVTLRCSPRSGDLSVYWYQQSLDQGLQFLIQYYNGEERAKGNILERFSAQQFPDLHSELNLSSLELGDSALYFCASSHSAGTNTDTQYFGPGTRLTVL.

The chain links TRBV28 to TRBJ2-1, with a possible D match to TRBD2 (7 bases). Per germline, CDR1 MDHEN and CDR2 SYDVKM. There are 16 residues in the CDR3. V lost 4 bases and J lost 1, with 14 bases in between. CDR3 DNA: TGTGCCAGCAGTTGGGGGGGGGCGATGTCCTACAATGAGCAGTTCTTC. This gives the protein CASSWGGAMSYNEQFF.

The rearrangement uses TRBV4-1 and TRBJ1-3; D gene unclear. This CDR3 region has 16 residues. Trimming took 3 bases from V and 0 from J, leaving 12 bases between them. Germline loops: CDR1 MGHRA, CDR2 YSYEKL. CDR3: CASSQTAVSSGNTIYF. CDR3 nucleotide sequence: TGCGCCAGCAGCCAGACCGCCGTCAGCTCTGGAAACACCATATATTTT.

The chain couples TRBV19 to TRBJ2-3, with TRBD2 matching 9 bases. There are 16 residues in the CDR3. Trimming at V came to 1 base and at J to 6 bases, leaving 8 bases not matched to a gene. From germline, CDR1 is LNHDA and CDR2 SQIVND (reference sequence). The CDR3 nucleotides are TGTGCCAGTAGTATAGCTGCGCGGGAGGGCCGGGATACGCAGTATTTT. This encodes CASSIAAREGRDTQYF.

The chain has TRBV15 and TRBJ1-4, with TRBD1 as a possible D gene (5 bases). The CDR3 consists of 13 residues. CDR1 and CDR2 (germline): LNHNV, YYDKDF (reference sequence). With 3 bases removed from V and 8 bases from J, the gap between germline ends came to 10 bases. This CDR3 is CATSRGLGEKLFF. DNA for the CDR3: TGTGCCACCAGCAGGGGACTGGGGGAAAAACTGTTTTTT.

This chain joins TRBV5-1 and TRBJ2-7, with TRBD1 matching over 11 bases. Germline CDR1 and CDR2: SGHRS and YFSETQ. The CDR3 is 16 residues long. The V segment lost 3 bases and the J segment 6 bases; nucleotides outside the gene matches: 11. The CDR3 DNA follows: TGCGCCAGCAGCTCCCGCCCTGGACAGGGGGCGAGCGAGCAGTACTTC. This translates into CASSSRPGQGASEQYF.

The chain employs TRBV5-4 and TRBJ2-3, with no clear D. Trimming removed 2 bases at V and 0 bases at J, with 13 bases between. This CDR3 has 16 residues. Germline CDR1 and CDR2: SGHNT and YYREEE (reference sequence). The CDR3 nucleotides are TGTGCCAGCAGCTTTTCGGTGATGTTTAGCACAGATACGCAGTATTTT. Its protein is CASSFSVMFSTDTQYF.

The V and J genes are TRBV7-8 and TRBJ1-2; D gene unclear. V lost 1 base to trimming and J lost 1 base, with 7 bases between them. The CDR3 is made up of 14 amino acids. Looked up from germline, CDR1 is SGHVS and CDR2 is FQNEAQ. The CDR3 DNA follows: TGTGCCAGCAGCTTAGAGGGTCTTAACTATGGCTACACCTTC. Translation: CASSLEGLNYGYTF.

This chain links TRBV2 with TRBJ2-2; D gene unclear. CDR3 length: 15 amino acids. Trimming took off 8 bases at V and 0 bases at J, with 13 bases between the two ends. CDR1 SNHLY and CDR2 FYNNEI come from the germline V gene. The DNA of the CDR3 is TGTGCCAGCCAATTCCTCGGCGCGAACACCGGGGAGCTGTTTTTT. Translated, it gives CASQFLGANTGELFF.

The chain uses TRBV7-9 and TRBJ2-7; 7 bases fit TRBD1. CDR1 SEHNR and CDR2 FQNEAQ come from the germline V gene (reference sequence). After removal of 5 bases from V and 4 bases from J, the junction contained 20 bases not matched to a gene. The CDR3 consists of 18 residues. The CDR3 reads CASSNPHVPGDRLYEQYF. As DNA, the CDR3 is TGTGCCAGCAGCAATCCACACGTTCCAGGGGACAGACTTTACGAGCAGTACTTC.

V is TRBV5-1 and J is TRBJ2-2, with D unclear. The CDR3 covers 13 residues. Germline CDR1 is SGHRS and CDR2 is YFSETQ. V was cut by 6 bases and J by 2 bases, with 8 bases left in between. In DNA, the CDR3 is TGCGCCAGCAATCAGATCAACACCGGGGAGCTGTTTTTT. Encoded protein: CASNQINTGELFF.

V gene TRBV5-4 combines with J gene TRBJ1-3; the D gene is possibly TRBD1 (5 bases). CDR3 length equals 18 residues. V gave up 3 bases and J gave up 4 bases, with 23 bases separating them. Per germline, CDR1 SGHNT and CDR2 YYREEE (reference sequence). CDR3 nucleotide sequence: TGTGCCAGCAGCTCCGTCAACATTCCAGGGTCGGGAGGAAACACCATATATTTT. Translation: CASSSVNIPGSGGNTIYF. The full variable domain, in which reference TRBV5-4 and TRBJ1-3 provide the parts outside the CDR3, is ETGVTQSPTHLIKTRGQQVTLRCSSQSGHNTVSWYQQALGQGPQFIFQYYREEENGRGNFPPRFSGLQFPNYSSELNVNALELDDSALYLCASSSVNIPGSGGNTIYFGEGSWLTVV.

This chain connects TRBV28 to TRBJ2-7; the D is unclear. The V end was cut by 5 bases, the J end by 0 bases, with 11 bases between. The CDR3 totals 14 residues. The germline gives CDR1 MDHEN, CDR2 SYDVKM. In DNA form, the CDR3 reads TGTGCCAGCAGTCCGACGGTAAGCTCCTACGAGCAGTACTTC. Translated, it gives CASSPTVSSYEQYF.

The chain has TRBV28 and TRBJ1-5; D is possibly TRBD1 (6 bases). The CDR3 is 13 amino acids. Looked up from germline, CDR1 is MDHEN and CDR2 is SYDVKM. The germline V and J ends were trimmed by 5 bases and 7 bases, with 12 bases remaining between them. CDR3 coding DNA: TGTGCCAGCAGTGACAGGTATGGGCAGCCCCAGCATTTT. It codes for CASSDRYGQPQHF.

As concerns this clone: Other DNA sequences within the sample encode an identical CDR3. This chain connects TRBV18 to TRBJ2-1; 8 bases align to TRBD2. CDR3 length equals 14 residues. V trimming: 2 bases; J trimming: 6 bases; junction bases outside the gene matches: 3. Germline lookup yields CDR1 KGHSH and CDR2 LQKENI. As DNA, the CDR3 is TGTGCCAGCTCACCAACTAGCGGATCCAATGAGCAGTTCTTC. It codes for CASSPTSGSNEQFF.

This chain connects TRBV5-1 to TRBJ2-1; TRBD2 matches 12 bases. CDR1 and CDR2 from the germline V gene are SGHRS and YFSETQ. The CDR3 runs 15 residues. After removal of 5 bases from V and 8 bases from J, the junction contained 8 bases not matched to a gene. The CDR3: CASSETSGGRYEQFF. The CDR3 DNA sequence: TGCGCCAGCAGTGAGACTAGCGGGGGCCGGTATGAGCAGTTCTTC.

The rearrangement joins TRBV27 to TRBJ2-1; TRBD1 or TRBD2 may be the D gene (5 bases each). Germline V gives CDR1 MNHEY, CDR2 SMNVEV (reference sequence). The CDR3 loop spans 15 amino acids. Trimming took off 3 bases at V and 4 bases at J, with 13 bases between the two ends. CDR3 DNA sequence: TGTGCCAGCAGTTTTAGGGACCCCCGTTACAATGAGCAGTTCTTC. It specifies CASSFRDPRYNEQFF.

This chain joins TRBV6-6 and TRBJ2-1; a possible D gene is TRBD2 (5 bases). This CDR3 has 16 residues. From germline, CDR1 is MNHNY and CDR2 SVGAGI (reference sequence). With 6 bases removed from V and 0 bases from J, the gap between germline ends came to 15 bases. Written as DNA, the CDR3 is TGTGCCAGCAGAGGAATAGCGAGAAGCTCCTACAATGAGCAGTTCTTC. This translates into CASRGIARSSYNEQFF.

This chain uses TRBV9 with TRBJ1-4; TRBD1 aligns across 7 bases. Trimming took 3 bases from V and 2 from J; bases not matched to a gene: 4. Germline CDR1 and CDR2: SGDLS and YYNGEE. CDR3 length: 15 residues. The CDR3 here is CASSGPGQTNEKLFF. The CDR3 DNA is TGTGCCAGCAGCGGACCGGGACAGACTAATGAAAAACTGTTTTTT.

The rearrangement joins TRBV5-5 to TRBJ2-1; tentatively, D is TRBD2 (5 bases). V dropped 0 bases and J dropped 6 bases, with 10 bases sitting between them. The germline V gene encodes CDR1 SGHKS and CDR2 YYEKEE (reference sequence). This CDR3 region has 14 residues. DNA for the CDR3: TGTGCCAGCAGCTTGGTATCGGACTCCAATGAGCAGTTCTTC. Protein sequence: CASSLVSDSNEQFF.

V and J are TRBV9 and TRBJ2-2; the match to TRBD2 covers 9 bases. Looked up from germline, CDR1 is SGDLS and CDR2 is YYNGEE. J gave up 7 bases and V 0 bases, and 4 bases lay outside the gene matches. The CDR3 is made up of 15 amino acids. DNA for the CDR3: TGTGCCAGCAGCGTAGCAGGGACTAGCTTCGGGGAGCTGTTTTTT. It translates to CASSVAGTSFGELFF.

A word on this clone: Within the sample, other DNA sequences also encode this same CDR3. The chain is built from TRBV29-1 and TRBJ1-4; D gene unclear. This CDR3 region has 12 residues. The V gene lost 4 bases and the J gene lost 5 bases, with 8 bases spanning the gap. CDR1 is SQVTM and CDR2 is ANQGSEA in the germline V gene. The CDR3 here is CSVGRANEKLFF. The CDR3 nucleotides read TGCAGCGTTGGGAGAGCCAATGAAAAACTGTTTTTT.

This clone has only a few counts. This sequence joins TRBV6-1 and TRBJ1-2, with D maybe TRBD1 (6 bases). CDR1 is MNHNS, CDR2 SASEGT, per germline. Between the trimmed V and J ends, which lost 7 bases and 11 bases, there was a span of 14 bases. This CDR3 spans 11 amino acids. The CDR3 coding sequence is TGTGCCAGCATCCAAGGGGGAGGTTACACCTTC. This sequence encodes CASIQGGGYTF.

V gene TRBV7-9 combines with J gene TRBJ1-1; D gene uncertain. Trimming removed 7 bases at V and 3 bases at J, with 9 bases between. The length of the CDR3 is 12 residues. CDR1 and CDR2 (germline): SEHNR, FQNEAQ (reference sequence). In DNA, the CDR3 is TGTGCCAGCACAGCGAGGGACACTGAAGCTTTCTTT. Residues: CASTARDTEAFF.

The chain employs TRBV9 and TRBJ1-2, with D possibly TRBD1 on 5 matching bases. Germline values: CDR1 SGDLS, CDR2 YYNGEE. CDR3 length: 13 residues. Trimming took 2 bases from V and 7 from J, leaving 12 bases between them. The CDR3 DNA follows: TGTGCCAGCAGCGTTACCGGGACCGGTGGCTACACCTTC. Translation: CASSVTGTGGYTF.

The genes are TRBV27 and TRBJ1-5; D not resolved. Per the germline V gene, CDR1 is MNHEY and CDR2 is SMNVEV (reference sequence). CDR3 length: 13 amino acids. V shed 0 bases and J shed 6 bases, with 6 bases lying between them. The CDR3 DNA is TGTGCCAGCAGTTTATCGTCCGTTCAGCCCCAGCATTTT. It codes for CASSLSSVQPQHF.

This chain connects TRBV27 to TRBJ2-5; 9 nucleotides agree with TRBD1. The trim removed 6 bases at V and 4 bases at J, leaving 3 bases unmatched. Per the germline V gene, CDR1 is MNHEY and CDR2 is SMNVEV (reference sequence). The CDR3 sequence is 13 residues long. In nucleotides, the CDR3 is TGTGCCAGCAGGACAGGGGGTAGAGAGACCCAGTACTTC. Amino acids: CASRTGGRETQYF.

V and J are TRBV5-1 and TRBJ2-1, with TRBD1 matching 9 bases. Trimming removed 4 bases from V and 1 base from J; junction bases left unmatched: 3. Per the germline V gene, CDR1 is SGHRS and CDR2 is YFSETQ. This CDR3 has 15 amino acids. The CDR3 here is CASSDGTGSYNEQFF. CDR3 DNA: TGCGCCAGCAGCGACGGGACAGGGTCCTACAATGAGCAGTTCTTC.

The genes are TRBV5-1 and TRBJ2-7, with 9 bases matching TRBD2. CDR1 and CDR2 from the germline V gene are SGHRS and YFSETQ. The CDR3 covers 16 residues. V lost 4 bases to trimming and J lost 1 base; unmatched junction nucleotides: 9. The CDR3 region has the DNA TGCGCCAGCAGCCGAATAAAGACTAGCGGATCCTACGAGCAGTACTTC. The encoded protein is CASSRIKTSGSYEQYF.